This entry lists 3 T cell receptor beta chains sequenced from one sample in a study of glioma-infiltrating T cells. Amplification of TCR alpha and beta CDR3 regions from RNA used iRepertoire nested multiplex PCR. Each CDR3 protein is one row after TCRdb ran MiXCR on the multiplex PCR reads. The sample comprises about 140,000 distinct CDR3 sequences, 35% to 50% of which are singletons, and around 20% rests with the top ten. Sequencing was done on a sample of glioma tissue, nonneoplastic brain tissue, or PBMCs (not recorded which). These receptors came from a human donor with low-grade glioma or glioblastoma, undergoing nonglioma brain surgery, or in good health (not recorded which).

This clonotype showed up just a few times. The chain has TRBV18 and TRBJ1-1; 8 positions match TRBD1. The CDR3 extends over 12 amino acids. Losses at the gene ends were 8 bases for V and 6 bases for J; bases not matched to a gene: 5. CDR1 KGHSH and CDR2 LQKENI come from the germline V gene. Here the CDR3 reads CASHRGDAEAFF. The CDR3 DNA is TGTGCCAGCCACAGGGGGGACGCTGAAGCTTTCTTT. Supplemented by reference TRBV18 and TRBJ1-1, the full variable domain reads NAGVMQNPRHLVRRRGQEARLRCSPMKGHSHVYWYRQLPEEGLKFMVYLQKENIIDESGMPKERFSAEFPKEGPSILRIQQVVRGDSAAYFCASHRGDAEAFFGQGTRLTVV.

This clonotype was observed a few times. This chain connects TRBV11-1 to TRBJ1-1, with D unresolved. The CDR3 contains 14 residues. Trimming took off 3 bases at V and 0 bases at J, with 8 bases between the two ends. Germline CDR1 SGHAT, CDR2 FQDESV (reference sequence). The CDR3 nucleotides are TGTGCCAGCAGCTTGGGCAGACTGAACACTGAAGCTTTCTTT. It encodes CASSLGRLNTEAFF.

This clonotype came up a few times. The CDR3: CASSRDVSGYTF. The DNA for the CDR3 is TGTGCCAGCAGCCGGGACGTGTCTGGCTACACCTTC. The V gene is TRBV2, the J gene TRBJ1-2; perhaps TRBD1 as D (5 bases). Deletions cut 6 bases from V and 7 bases from J, with 12 bases between. The CDR3 is 12 amino acids. Germline assignment: CDR1 SNHLY and CDR2 FYNNEI.